In its sample, the clone carrying this TCR beta chain was seen once. The data were produced by immunoSEQ multiplex PCR, yet TCRdb's version contains in-frame clones alone and is incomplete. In the table there are about 100,000 clones, roughly 91% of which are singletons. The data are from a study of siplizumab effects on memory and regulatory T cells. This CDR3 has 14 amino acids. The V and J ends lost 6 bases and 4 bases, in that order; junction bases with no gene match: 5. CDR1 MNHEY and CDR2 SMNVEV come from the germline V gene (reference sequence). This receptor was taken from a human donor in good health. The rearrangement uses TRBV27 and TRBJ2-3, with 9 bases that match TRBD2. Sequenced material: non-Treg CD4+ T cells sorted from blood. DNA of the CDR3: TGTGCCAGCAGACTACGACTAGCGGCAGATACGCAGTATTTT. Encoded protein: CASRLRLAADTQYF.